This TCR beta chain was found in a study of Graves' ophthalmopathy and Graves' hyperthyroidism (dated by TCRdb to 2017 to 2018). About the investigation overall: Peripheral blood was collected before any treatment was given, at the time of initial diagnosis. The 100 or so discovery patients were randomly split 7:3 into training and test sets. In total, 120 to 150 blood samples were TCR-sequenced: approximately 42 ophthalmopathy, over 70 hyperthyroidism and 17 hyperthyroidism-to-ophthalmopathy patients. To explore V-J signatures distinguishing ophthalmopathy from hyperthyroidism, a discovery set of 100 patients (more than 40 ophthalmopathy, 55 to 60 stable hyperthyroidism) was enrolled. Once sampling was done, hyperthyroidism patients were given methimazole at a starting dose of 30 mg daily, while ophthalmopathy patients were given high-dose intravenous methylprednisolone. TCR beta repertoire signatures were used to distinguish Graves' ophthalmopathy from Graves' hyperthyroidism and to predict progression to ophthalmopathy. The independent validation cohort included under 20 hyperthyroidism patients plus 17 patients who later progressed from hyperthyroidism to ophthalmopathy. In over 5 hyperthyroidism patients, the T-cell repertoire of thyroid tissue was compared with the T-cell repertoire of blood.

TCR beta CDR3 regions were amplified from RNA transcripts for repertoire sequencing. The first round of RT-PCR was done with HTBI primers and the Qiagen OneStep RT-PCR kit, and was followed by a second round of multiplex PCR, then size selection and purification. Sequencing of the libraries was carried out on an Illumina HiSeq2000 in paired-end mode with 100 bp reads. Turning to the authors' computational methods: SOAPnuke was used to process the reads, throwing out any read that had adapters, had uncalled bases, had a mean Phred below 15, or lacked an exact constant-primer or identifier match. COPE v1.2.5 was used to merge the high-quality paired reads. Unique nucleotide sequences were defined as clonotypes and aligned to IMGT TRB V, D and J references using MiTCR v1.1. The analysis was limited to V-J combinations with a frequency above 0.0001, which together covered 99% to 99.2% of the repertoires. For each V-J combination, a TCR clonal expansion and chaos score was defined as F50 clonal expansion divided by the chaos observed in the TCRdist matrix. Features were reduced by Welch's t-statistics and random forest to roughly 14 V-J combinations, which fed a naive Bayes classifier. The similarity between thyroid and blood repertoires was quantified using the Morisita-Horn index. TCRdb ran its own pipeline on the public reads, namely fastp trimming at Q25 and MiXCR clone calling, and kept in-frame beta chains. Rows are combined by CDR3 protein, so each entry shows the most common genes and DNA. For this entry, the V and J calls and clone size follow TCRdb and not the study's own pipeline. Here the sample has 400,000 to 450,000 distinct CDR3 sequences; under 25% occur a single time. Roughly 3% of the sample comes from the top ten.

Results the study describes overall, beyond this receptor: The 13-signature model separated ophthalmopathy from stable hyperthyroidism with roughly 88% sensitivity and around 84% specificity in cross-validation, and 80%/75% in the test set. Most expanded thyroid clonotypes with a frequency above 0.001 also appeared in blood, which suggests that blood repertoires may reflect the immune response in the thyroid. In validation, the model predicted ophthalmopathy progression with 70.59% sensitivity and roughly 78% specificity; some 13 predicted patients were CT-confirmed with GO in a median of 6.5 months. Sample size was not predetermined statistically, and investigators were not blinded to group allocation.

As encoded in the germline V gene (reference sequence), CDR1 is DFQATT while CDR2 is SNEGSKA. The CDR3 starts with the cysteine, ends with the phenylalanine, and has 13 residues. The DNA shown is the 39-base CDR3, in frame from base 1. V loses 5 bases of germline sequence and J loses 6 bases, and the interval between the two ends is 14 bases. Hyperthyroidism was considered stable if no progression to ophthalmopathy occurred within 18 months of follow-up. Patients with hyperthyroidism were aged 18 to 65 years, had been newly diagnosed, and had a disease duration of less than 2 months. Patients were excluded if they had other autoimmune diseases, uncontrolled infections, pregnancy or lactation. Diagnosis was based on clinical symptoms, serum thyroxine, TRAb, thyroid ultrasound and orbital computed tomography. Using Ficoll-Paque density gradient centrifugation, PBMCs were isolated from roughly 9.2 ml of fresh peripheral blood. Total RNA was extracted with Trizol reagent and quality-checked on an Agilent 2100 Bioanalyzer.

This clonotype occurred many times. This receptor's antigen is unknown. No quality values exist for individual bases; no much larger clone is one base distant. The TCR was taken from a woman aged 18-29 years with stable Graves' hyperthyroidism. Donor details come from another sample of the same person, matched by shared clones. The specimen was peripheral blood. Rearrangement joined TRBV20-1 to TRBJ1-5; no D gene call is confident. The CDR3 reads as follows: CSAGLGVAQPQHF. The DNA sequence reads TGCAGTGCTGGCCTGGGAGTGGCTCAGCCCCAGCATTTT.